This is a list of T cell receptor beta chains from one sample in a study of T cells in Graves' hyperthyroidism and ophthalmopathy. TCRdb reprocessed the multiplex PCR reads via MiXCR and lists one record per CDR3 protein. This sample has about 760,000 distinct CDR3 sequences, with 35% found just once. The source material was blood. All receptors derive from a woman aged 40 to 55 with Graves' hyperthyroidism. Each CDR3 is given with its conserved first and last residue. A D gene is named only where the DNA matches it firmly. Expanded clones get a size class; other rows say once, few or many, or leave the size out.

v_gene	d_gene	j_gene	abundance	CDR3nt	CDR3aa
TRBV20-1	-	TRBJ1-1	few	TGCAGTGCTAGAAAGACGGGGATGAACACTGAAGCTTTCTTT	CSARKTGMNTEAFF
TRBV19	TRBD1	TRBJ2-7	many	TGTGCCAGTAGCGGACAGGGAGAATTTTCCTACGAGCAGTACTTC	CASSGQGEFSYEQYF
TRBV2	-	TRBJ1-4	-	TGTGCCAGCAGTTACTCCAGGGAGGGTGAAAAACTGTTTTTT	CASSYSREGEKLFF
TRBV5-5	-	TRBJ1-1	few	TGTGCCAGCAGCTTGTTTCCGGGACTCATGAACACTGAAGCTTTCTTT	CASSLFPGLMNTEAFF
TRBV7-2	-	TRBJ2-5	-	TGTGCCAGCAGTTTTAGCGGAATCCAAGAGACCCAGTACTTC	CASSFSGIQETQYF
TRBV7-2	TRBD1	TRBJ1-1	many	TGTGCCAGCAGCAGATGGACAGGGACGAACACTGAAGCTTTCTTT	CASSRWTGTNTEAFF
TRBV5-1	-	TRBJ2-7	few	TGTGCCAGCAGCCCCGCCACAGGCCGGTACGAGCAGTACTTC	CASSPATGRYEQYF
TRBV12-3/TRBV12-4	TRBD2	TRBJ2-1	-	TGTGCCACCGTATTACTAGCGGGGGGGGGCAATGAGCAGTTCTTC	CATVLLAGGGNEQFF
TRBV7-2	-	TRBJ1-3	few	TGTGCCAGCAGCACATCTGGGGCAGGCCGTTTCTCTGGAAACACCATATATTTT	CASSTSGAGRFSGNTIYF
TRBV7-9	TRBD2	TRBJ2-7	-	TGTGCCAGCACCCAAAGGACGGAGCGGGGGTCCTACGAGCAGTACTTC	CASTQRTERGSYEQYF
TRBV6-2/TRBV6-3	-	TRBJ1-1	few	TGTGCCAGCAGTTACCCACCGGAAGAAGCTTTCTTT	CASSYPPEEAFF
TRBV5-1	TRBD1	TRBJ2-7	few	TGCGCCAGCAGCTTACCATCCGGGACAGTAGCCTACGAGCAGTACTTC	CASSLPSGTVAYEQYF
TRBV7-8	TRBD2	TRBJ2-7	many	TGTGCCAGCAGCTTAGTGGCTAGCGGCCCCTACGAGCAGTACTTC	CASSLVASGPYEQYF
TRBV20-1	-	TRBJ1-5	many	TGCAGTGCTAGGGTGGGAGGAGGGGATGAGCCCCAGCATTTT	CSARVGGGDEPQHF
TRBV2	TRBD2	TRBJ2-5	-	TGTGCCAGCAGTAAATTCCTAGCGGGGAAAGAGACCCAGTACTTC	CASSKFLAGKETQYF
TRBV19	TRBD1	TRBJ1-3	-	TGTGCCAGTAGTATAACAGGGGAGACCTCCGGAAACACCATATATTTT	CASSITGETSGNTIYF
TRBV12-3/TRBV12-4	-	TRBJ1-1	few	TGTGCCAGCAGTAGAGAGGGGCTTAACACTGAAGCTTTCTTT	CASSREGLNTEAFF
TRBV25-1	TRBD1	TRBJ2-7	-	TGTGCCAGCGCTCCCGCCGGACAGGACGGGTACGAGCAGTACTTC	CASAPAGQDGYEQYF
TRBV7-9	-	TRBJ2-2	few	TGTGCCAGCAGCTTAGTAAATGTCGACACCGGGGAGCTGTTTTTT	CASSLVNVDTGELFF
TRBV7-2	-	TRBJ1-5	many	TGTGCCAGCAGCTTGCCGGGGGGGCTTCAGCCCCAGCATTTT	CASSLPGGLQPQHF
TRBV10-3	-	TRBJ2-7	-	TGTGCCAGCAGCCATGGGGGCCTAACGAGCGAGCAGTACTTC	CASSHGGLTSEQYF
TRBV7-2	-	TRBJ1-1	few	TGTGCCAGCAGCTTCAAACAGGACACTGAAGCTTTCTTT	CASSFKQDTEAFF
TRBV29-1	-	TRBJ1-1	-	TGCAGTGCGGAGTCCCCGGCGAACACTGAAGCTTTCTTT	CSAESPANTEAFF
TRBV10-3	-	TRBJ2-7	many	TGTGCCATCAGTGAAGGCAGCACCTACGAGCAGTACTTC	CAISEGSTYEQYF
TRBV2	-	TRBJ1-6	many	TGTGCCAGCAGTGACGGGTCCCAAGGGCTAAATTCACCCCTCCACTTT	CASSDGSQGLNSPLHF
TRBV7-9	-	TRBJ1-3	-	TGTGCCAGCAGCCCCGGGGGGCTGAGCTCTGGAAACACCATATATTTT	CASSPGGLSSGNTIYF